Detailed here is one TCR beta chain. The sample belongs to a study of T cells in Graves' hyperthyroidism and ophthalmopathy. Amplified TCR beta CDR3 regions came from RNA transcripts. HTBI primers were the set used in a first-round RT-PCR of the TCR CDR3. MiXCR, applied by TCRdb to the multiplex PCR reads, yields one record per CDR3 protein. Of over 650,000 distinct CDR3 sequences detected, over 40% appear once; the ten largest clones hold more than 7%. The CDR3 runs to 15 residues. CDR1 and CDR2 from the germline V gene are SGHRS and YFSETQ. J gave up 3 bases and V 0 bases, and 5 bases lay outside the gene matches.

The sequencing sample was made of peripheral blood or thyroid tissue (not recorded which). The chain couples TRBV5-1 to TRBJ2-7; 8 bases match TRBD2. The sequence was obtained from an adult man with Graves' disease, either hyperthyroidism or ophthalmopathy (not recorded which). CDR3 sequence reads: CASSLASGPYYEQYF. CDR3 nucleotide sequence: TGCGCCAGCAGCTTGGCTAGCGGGCCGTACTACGAGCAGTACTTC.